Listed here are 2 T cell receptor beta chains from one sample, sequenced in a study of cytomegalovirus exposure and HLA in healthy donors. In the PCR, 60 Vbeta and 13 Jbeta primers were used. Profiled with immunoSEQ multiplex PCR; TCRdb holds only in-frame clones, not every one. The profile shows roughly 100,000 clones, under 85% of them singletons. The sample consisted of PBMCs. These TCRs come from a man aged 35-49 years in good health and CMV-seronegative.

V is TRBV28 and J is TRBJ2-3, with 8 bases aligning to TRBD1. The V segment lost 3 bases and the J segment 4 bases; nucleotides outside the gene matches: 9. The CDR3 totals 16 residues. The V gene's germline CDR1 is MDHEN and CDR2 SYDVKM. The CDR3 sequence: CASSLGGQGTADTQYF. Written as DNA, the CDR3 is TGTGCCAGCAGTTTGGGCGGACAGGGAACAGCAGATACGCAGTATTTT.

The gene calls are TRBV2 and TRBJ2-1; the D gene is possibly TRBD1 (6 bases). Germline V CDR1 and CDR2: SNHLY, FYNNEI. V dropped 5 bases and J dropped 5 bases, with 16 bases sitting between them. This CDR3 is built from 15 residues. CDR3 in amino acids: CASSTQGLKDNEQFF. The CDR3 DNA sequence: TGTGCCAGCAGTACCCAGGGGTTAAAGGACAATGAGCAGTTCTTC.